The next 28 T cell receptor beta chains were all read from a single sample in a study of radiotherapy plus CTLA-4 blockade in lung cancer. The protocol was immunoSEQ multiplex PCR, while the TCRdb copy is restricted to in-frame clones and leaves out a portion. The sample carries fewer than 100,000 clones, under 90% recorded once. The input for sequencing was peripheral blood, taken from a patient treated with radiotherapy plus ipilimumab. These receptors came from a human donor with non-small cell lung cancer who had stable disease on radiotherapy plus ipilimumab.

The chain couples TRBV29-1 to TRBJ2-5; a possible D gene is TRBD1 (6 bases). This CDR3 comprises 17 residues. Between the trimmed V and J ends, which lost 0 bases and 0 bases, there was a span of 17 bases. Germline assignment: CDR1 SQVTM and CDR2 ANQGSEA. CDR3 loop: CSVEDHMRGMDQETQYF. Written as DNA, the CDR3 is TGCAGCGTTGAAGATCATATGAGGGGGATGGACCAAGAGACCCAGTACTTC. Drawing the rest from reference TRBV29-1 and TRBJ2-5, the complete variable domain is SAVISQKPSRDICQRGTSLTIQCQVDSQVTMMFWYRQQPGQSLTLIATANQGSEATYESGFVIDKFPISRPNLTFSTLTVSNMSPEDSSIYLCSVEDHMRGMDQETQYFGPGTRLLVL.

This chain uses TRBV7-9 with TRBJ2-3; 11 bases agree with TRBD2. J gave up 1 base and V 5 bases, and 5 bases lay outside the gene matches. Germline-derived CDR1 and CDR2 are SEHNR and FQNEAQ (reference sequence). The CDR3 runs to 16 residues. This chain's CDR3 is CASSQTLAGGTDTQYF. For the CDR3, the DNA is TGTGCCAGCAGCCAAACACTAGCGGGAGGCACAGATACGCAGTATTTT.

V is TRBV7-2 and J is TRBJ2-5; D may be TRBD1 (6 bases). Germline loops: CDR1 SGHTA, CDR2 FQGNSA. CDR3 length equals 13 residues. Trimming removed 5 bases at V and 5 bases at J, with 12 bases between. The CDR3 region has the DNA TGTGCCAGCAGCACCGGGACAATGGAGACCCAGTACTTC. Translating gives CASSTGTMETQYF.

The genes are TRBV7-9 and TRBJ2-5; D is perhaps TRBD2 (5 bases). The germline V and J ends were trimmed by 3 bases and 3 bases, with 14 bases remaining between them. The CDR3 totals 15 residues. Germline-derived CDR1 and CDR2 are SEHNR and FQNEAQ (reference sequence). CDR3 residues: CASSFERSWKETQYF. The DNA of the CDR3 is TGTGCCAGCAGCTTTGAGCGGAGTTGGAAAGAGACCCAGTACTTC.

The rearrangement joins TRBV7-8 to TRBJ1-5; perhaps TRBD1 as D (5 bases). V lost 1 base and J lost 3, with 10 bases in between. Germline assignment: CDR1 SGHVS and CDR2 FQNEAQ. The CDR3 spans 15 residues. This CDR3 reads CASSLGGATNQPQHF. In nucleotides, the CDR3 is TGTGCCAGCAGCTTAGGAGGGGCGACCAATCAGCCCCAGCATTTT.

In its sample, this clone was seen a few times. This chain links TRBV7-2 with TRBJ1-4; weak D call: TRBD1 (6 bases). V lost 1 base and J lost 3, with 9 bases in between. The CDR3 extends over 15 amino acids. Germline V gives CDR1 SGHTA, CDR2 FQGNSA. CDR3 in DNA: TGTGCCAGCAGCTTAGGGGCAGGGGCTAATGAAAAACTGTTTTTT. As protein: CASSLGAGANEKLFF.

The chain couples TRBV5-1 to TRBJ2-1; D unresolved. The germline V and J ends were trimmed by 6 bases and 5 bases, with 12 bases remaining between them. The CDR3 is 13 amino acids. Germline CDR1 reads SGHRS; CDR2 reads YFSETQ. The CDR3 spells CASNSLENNEQFF. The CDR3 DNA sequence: TGCGCCAGCAACTCACTGGAAAACAATGAGCAGTTCTTC.

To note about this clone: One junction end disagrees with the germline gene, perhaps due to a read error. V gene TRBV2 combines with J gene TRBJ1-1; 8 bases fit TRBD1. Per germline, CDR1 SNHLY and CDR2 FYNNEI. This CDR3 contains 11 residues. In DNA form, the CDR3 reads TGTGCCAGCAAAGAGGGCAGGGGGCTGATTTTT. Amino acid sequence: CASKEGRGLIF.

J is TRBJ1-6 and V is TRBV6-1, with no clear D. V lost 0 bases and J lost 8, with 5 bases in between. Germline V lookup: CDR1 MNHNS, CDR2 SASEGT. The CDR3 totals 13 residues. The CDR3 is CASSEAQHSPLHF. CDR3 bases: TGTGCCAGCAGTGAAGCGCAGCATTCACCCCTCCACTTT.

The CDR3 is CASSLKGGPQETQYF. Written as DNA, the CDR3 is TGTGCCAGCAGCTTAAAGGGGGGGCCCCAAGAGACCCAGTACTTC. This chain joins TRBV7-3 and TRBJ2-5; possible D gene TRBD2, 7 bases. Germline CDR1 and CDR2: SGHTA and FQGTGA. V gave up 1 base and J gave up 1 base, with 10 bases separating them. The CDR3 loop spans 15 amino acids.

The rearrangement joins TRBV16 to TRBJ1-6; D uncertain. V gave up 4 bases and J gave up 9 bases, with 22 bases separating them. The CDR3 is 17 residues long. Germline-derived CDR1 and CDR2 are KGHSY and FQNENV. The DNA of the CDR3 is TGTGCCAGCAGCCCACAAACGACTAGTAGCTACCTTTCACCCCTCCACTTT. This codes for CASSPQTTSSYLSPLHF.

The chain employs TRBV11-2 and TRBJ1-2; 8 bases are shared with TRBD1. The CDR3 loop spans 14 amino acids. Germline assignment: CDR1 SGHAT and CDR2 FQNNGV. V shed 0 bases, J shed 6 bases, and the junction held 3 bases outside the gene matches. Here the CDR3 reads CASSLEYRGNGYTF. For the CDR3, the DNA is TGTGCCAGCAGCTTAGAATACAGGGGGAATGGCTACACCTTC.

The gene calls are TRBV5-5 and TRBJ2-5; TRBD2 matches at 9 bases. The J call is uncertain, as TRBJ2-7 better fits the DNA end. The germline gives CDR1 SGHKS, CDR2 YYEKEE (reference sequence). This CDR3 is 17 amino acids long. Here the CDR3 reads CASSLGTSLIYNYEQYF. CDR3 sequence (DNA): TGTGCCAGCAGCCTCGGGACTAGCCTGATTTACAACTACGAGCAGTACTTC.

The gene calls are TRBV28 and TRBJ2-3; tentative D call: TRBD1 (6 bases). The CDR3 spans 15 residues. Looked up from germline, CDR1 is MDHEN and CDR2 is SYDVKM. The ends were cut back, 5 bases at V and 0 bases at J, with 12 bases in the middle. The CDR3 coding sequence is TGTGCCAGCAGTCAGGACAGCGCTAGCACAGATACGCAGTATTTT. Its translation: CASSQDSASTDTQYF.

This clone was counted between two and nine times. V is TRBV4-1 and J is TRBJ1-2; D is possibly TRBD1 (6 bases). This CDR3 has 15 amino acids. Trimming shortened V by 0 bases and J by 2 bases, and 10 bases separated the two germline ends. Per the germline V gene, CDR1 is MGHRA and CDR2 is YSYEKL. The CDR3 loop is CASSQDPRGNYGYTF. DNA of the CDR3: TGCGCCAGCAGCCAAGACCCCAGGGGCAACTATGGCTACACCTTC.

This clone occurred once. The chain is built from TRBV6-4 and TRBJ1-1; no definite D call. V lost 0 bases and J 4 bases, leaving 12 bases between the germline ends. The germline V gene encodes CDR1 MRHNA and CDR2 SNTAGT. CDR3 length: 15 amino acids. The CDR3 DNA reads TGTGCCAGCAGTGACTCGGAGGGCCCCGGCACTGAAGCTTTCTTT. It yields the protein CASSDSEGPGTEAFF.

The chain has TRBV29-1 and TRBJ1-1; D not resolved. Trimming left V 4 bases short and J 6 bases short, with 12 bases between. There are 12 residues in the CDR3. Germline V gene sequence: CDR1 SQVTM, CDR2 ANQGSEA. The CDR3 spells CSVVAGRSEAFF. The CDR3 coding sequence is TGCAGCGTTGTGGCGGGGAGATCTGAAGCTTTCTTT. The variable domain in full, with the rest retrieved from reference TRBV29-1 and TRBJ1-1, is SAVISQKPSRDICQRGTSLTIQCQVDSQVTMMFWYRQQPGQSLTLIATANQGSEATYESGFVIDKFPISRPNLTFSTLTVSNMSPEDSSIYLCSVVAGRSEAFFGQGTRLTVV.

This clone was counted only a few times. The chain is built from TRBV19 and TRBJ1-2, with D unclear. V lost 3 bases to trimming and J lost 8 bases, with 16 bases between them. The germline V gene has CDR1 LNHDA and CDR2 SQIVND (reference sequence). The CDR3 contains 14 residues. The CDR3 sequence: CASSISAGGYGYTF. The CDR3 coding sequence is TGTGCCAGTAGTATTTCAGCCGGTGGATACGGCTACACCTTC.

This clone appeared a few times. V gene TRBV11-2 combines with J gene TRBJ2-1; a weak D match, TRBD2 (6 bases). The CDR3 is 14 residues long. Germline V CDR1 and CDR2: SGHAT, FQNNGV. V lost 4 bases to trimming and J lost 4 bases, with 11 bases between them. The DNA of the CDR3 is TGTGCCAGCAGCTCAGCGGGCGTTTACAATGAGCAGTTCTTC. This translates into CASSSAGVYNEQFF.

CDR3 DNA: TGTGCCAGCAGTTCTCTAGCGGGGGTAGCGGCAGATACGCAGTATTTT. It specifies CASSSLAGVAADTQYF. This sequence joins TRBV6-6 and TRBJ2-3; 10 nucleotides line up with TRBD2. CDR3 length equals 16 residues. The V segment lost 4 bases and the J segment 4 bases; nucleotides outside the gene matches: 8. Germline CDR1 MNHNY, CDR2 SVGAGI (reference sequence).

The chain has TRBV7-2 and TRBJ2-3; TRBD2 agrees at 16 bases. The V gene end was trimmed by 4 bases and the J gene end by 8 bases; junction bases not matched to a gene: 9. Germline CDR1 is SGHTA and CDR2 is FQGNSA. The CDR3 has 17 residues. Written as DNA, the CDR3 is TGTGCCAGCAGCTACACCGGGACTAGCGGGGGGGCCACTACGCAGTATTTT. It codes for CASSYTGTSGGATTQYF.

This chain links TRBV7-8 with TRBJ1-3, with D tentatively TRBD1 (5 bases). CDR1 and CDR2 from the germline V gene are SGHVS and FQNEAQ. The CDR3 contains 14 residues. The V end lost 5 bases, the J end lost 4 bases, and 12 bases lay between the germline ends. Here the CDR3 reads CASSRGTAGNTIYF. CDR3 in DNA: TGTGCCAGCAGCCGGGGGACGGCCGGAAACACCATATATTTT.

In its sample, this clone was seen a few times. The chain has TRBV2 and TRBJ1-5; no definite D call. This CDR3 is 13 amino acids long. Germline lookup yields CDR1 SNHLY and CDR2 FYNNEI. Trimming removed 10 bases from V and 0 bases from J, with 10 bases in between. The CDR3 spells CATRDYSNQPQHF. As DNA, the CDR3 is TGTGCCACCCGGGATTATAGCAATCAGCCCCAGCATTTT.

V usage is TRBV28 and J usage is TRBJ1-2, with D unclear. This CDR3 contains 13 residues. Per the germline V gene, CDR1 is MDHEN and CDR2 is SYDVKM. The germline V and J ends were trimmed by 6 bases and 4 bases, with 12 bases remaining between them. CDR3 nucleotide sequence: TGTGCCAGCAGCCGAGGGAGTTCCTATGGCTACACCTTC. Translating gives CASSRGSSYGYTF.

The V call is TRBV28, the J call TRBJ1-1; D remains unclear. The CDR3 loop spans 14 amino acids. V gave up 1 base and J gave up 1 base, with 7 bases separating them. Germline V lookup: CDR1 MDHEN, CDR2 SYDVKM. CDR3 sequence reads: CASSLFTGNTEAFF. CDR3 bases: TGTGCCAGCAGTTTATTCACGGGGAACACTGAAGCTTTCTTT.

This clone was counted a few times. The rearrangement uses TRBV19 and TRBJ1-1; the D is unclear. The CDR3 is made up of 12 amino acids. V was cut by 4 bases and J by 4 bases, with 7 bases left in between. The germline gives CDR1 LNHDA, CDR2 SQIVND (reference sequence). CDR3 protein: CASSNRGTEAFF. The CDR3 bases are TGTGCCAGTAGTAACCGGGGCACTGAAGCTTTCTTT.

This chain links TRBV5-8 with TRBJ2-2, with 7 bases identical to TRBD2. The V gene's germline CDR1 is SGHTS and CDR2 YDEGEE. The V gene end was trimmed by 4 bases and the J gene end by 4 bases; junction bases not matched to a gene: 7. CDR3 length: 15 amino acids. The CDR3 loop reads CASSPGRGLTGELFF. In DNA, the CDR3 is TGTGCCAGCAGCCCGGGGAGGGGCCTCACCGGGGAGCTGTTTTTT.

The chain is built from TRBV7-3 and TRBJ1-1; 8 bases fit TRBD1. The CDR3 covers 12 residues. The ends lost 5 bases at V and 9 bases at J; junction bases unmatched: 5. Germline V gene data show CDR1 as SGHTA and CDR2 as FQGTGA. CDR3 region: CASSPGTGKAFF. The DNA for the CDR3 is TGTGCCAGCAGCCCCGGGACAGGTAAAGCTTTCTTT.